The rows below give T cell receptor beta chains drawn from one sample of a study of Ad26.COV2.S vaccination and SARS-CoV-2 variants. Measured with immunoSEQ multiplex PCR; TCRdb has only the in-frame clones, and not every one. Altogether about 350,000 clones are present, roughly 84% being singletons, with the ten largest covering around 3%. Sample: peripheral blood, taken in a trial of Ad26.COV2.S vaccine versus placebo. The receptor set was obtained from a person aged 18-65 years who received the Ad26.COV2.S COVID-19 vaccine or a placebo. Each CDR3 is given with its conserved first and last residue. Fields, in order: V gene, CDR3 protein.

>TRBV10-3
CATESAERGVQFF
>TRBV19
CASGVRGMNSPLHF
>TRBV11-2
CASNRDGNEKLFF
>TRBV7-9
CANTDSGPHRNTGELFF
>TRBV5-4
CASSSTGGGGETQYF
>TRBV11-2
CASSLELGVENTIYF
>TRBV10-3
CAISEQGAGTDTQYF
>TRBV6-5
CASRVGVGNQPQHF
>TRBV7-9
CASSLVGVNYGYTF
>TRBV6-4
CASSVFTNQETQYF
>TRBV7-2
CASSLGLAGGEETQYF
>TRBV7-9
CASSLDVPLYEQYF
>TRBV27
CASSPSGRVYEQYF